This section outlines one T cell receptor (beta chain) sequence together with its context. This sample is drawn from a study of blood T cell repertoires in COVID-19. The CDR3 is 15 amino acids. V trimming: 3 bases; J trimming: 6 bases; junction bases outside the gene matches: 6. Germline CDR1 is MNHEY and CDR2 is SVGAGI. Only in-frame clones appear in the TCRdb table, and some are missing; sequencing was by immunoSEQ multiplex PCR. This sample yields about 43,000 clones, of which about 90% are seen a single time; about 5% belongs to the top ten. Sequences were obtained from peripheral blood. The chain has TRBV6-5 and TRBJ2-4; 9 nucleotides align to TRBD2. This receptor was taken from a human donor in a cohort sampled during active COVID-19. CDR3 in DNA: TGTGCCAGCAGTTATGGGGCGGGAGGGGGAAACATTCAGTACTTC. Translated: CASSYGAGGGNIQYF.